The 10 T cell receptor beta chains given below trace back to one sample, sequenced in a study of tumor-infiltrating lymphocytes in primary liver carcinoma. With approximately 500 ng total RNA as template and a constant-region primer, TCR beta cDNA was made. Three nested multiplex PCR rounds of slightly modified ARM-PCR generated TCR beta libraries. The opening two PCR rounds, ten to eleven cycles each, paired TRBV1-TRBV30 forward primers with a C-beta reverse primer. TCRdb itself ran the multiplex PCR reads through MiXCR, one entry per CDR3 protein. Among 20,000 to 25,000 distinct CDR3 sequences listed, more than 75% were seen once. The study co-extracted DNA and RNA from 20-30 mg of unsorted bulk tissue. The sample consisted of liver tumor tissue from sampling region 2. Subset of the sample: tumor region T2, inferior pole. Receptor source: a woman in her 30s with primary liver carcinoma and hepatitis B virus infection.

A note on this clonotype: This likely comes from a read error, as the CDR3 has no conserved phenylalanine or tryptophan at its end. The gene calls are TRBV11-2 and TRBJ2-5; no clear D gene. This CDR3 comprises 12 residues. In germline, CDR1 is SGHAT, CDR2 FQNNGV. CDR3 sequence (DNA): TGTGGCAGCAGCTTAGGGTTAGAGACTCAGTACCTC. Translating gives CGSSLGLETQYL.

Only one count was recorded for this clonotype. A read error may account for a junction end that differs from germline. This chain links TRBV10-3 with TRBJ2-1; D gene ambiguous. From germline, CDR1 is ENHRY and CDR2 SYGVKD. The CDR3 sequence is 17 residues long. The chain's CDR3 is CTISETMAAGAYNEQFF. CDR3 nucleotides: TGTACCATCAGTGAGACCATGGCGGCTGGCGCCTACAATGAACAGTTCTTC.

With regard to this clonotype: The missing conserved phenylalanine or tryptophan at the end of this CDR3 makes a read error likely. The gene calls are TRBV11-2 and TRBJ1-4; tentatively, D is TRBD1 (5 bases). Looked up from germline, CDR1 is SGHAT and CDR2 is FQNNGV. The CDR3 covers 12 residues. The CDR3: CSSTPWGGKLFV. CDR3 coding DNA: TGTTCCAGCACCCCCTGGGGGGGAAAACTGTTTGTT.

This clonotype was picked up one time. The final CDR3 position lacks the conserved phenylalanine or tryptophan, pointing to a likely read error. The V call is TRBV11-3, the J call TRBJ2-2; 15 nucleotides agree with TRBD2. In germline, CDR1 is SGHNT, CDR2 YENEEA. The CDR3 runs to 20 residues. This CDR3 is CASSLPRTSGRAGKGGELFL. The DNA for the CDR3 is TGTGCCAGTAGCTTACCCCGGACTAGCGGGAGGGCCGGAAAGGGCGGGGAGCTGTTTTTA.

The chain has TRBV24-1 and TRBJ2-3; D could derive from TRBD1 or TRBD2 (5 bases each). V was clipped by 7 bases and J by 13 bases, with 23 bases between them. The CDR3 covers 14 residues. The germline gives CDR1 KGHDR, CDR2 SFDVKD. The CDR3 DNA reads as TGTGCCACCAGCGATGCTATCGGGACGGTGACAGAGTATTTT. Translation gives CATSDAIGTVTEYF.

With regard to this clonotype: Sequence at one end of the junction differs from germline and may be a read error. The rearrangement links TRBV11-2 to TRBJ1-1; TRBD1 aligns across 12 bases. CDR3 length: 20 residues. CDR1 and CDR2 (germline): SGHAT, FQNNGV. DNA of the CDR3: TGTGCCAGCAGCACTCGGGACAGGGGGCCCAAGAGGTGGAGTAACACGGAAGCTTTCTTT. Encoded protein: CASSTRDRGPKRWSNTEAFF.

V usage is TRBV11-2 and J usage is TRBJ1-4; D unclear. V was cut by 3 bases and J by 14 bases, with 25 bases left in between. There are 16 residues in the CDR3. The germline V gene encodes CDR1 SGHAT and CDR2 FQNNGV. The CDR3 reads CASSLFQRSTNERLFF. The DNA of the CDR3 is TGTGCCAGCAGCTTGTTTCAGAGATCAACTAATGAAAGGCTGTTTTTT.

This sequence joins TRBV7-3 and TRBJ2-1; D uncertain. Trimming shortened V by 5 bases and J by 7 bases, and 15 bases separated the two germline ends. This CDR3 is built from 14 residues. The V gene's germline CDR1 is SGHTA and CDR2 FQGTGA. CDR3 protein: CASSPWNMGNEQFF. CDR3 sequence (DNA): TGTGCCAGCAGCCCGTGGAACATGGGGAATGAGCAGTTCTTC.

About this clonotype: This may be a read error: a much more frequent sequence differs by one nucleotide. The rearrangement links TRBV29-1 to TRBJ2-1; D not certain. Per germline, CDR1 SQVTM and CDR2 ANQGSEA. The V gene lost 1 base and the J gene lost 3 bases, with 7 bases spanning the gap. This CDR3 region has 13 residues. CDR3 nucleotide sequence: TGCAGCGTTGAAGGGAATGACTACAATGAGCAGTTCTTC. Amino acid sequence: CSVEGNDYNEQFF.

A note on this clonotype: The junction and the germline gene differ at one end; a read error may be behind it. The chain recombines TRBV11-2 with TRBJ1-1; D ambiguous. Looked up from germline, CDR1 is SGHAT and CDR2 is FQNNGV. This CDR3 contains 14 residues. CDR3 in DNA: TGTGCCAGAAGCTTATCATGGGCTGGCACTGAAGCTTTCTTT. Translation: CARSLSWAGTEAFF. Supplemented by reference TRBV11-2 and TRBJ1-1, the full variable domain reads EAGVAQSPRYKIIEKRQSVAFWCNPISGHATLYWYQQILGQGPKLLIQFQNNGVVDDSQLPKDRFSAERLKGVDSTLKIQPAKLEDSAVYLCARSLSWAGTEAFFGQGTRLTVV.